This entry concerns a single T cell receptor beta chain. This record comes from a study of blood T cell repertoires in COVID-19. Study in general: Acute-phase and convalescent COVID-19 samples originated in the United States, Italy and Spain.

CDR1 is SGHKS, CDR2 YYEKEE, per germline (reference sequence). The CDR3 runs to 15 residues. Trimming took off 4 bases at V and 3 bases at J, with 16 bases between the two ends. Original methodology: Reference gene primer amplification in the assay estimated nucleated cell counts. Repertoires were generated with immunoSEQ multiplex PCR, while TCRdb's copy carries only in-frame clones and drops some. V and J calls and clone size are those listed in that table; D and trimming were worked out from the DNA. The profile shows 240,000 or so clones, about 86% of them singletons. Sequencing used peripheral blood. V and J are TRBV5-5 and TRBJ1-1; D gene unclear. The sequence derives from a woman of 80 years or more with acute or convalescent COVID-19. The CDR3 DNA follows: TGTGCCAGCAGCCGGGGAGGAGGGTCCTACACTGAAGCTTTCTTT. Amino acid sequence: CASSRGGGSYTEAFF.